The rows below give T cell receptor beta chains drawn from one sample of a study of chemoradiotherapy in HPV16-positive cancers. Here immunoSEQ multiplex PCR was the method, and the copy in TCRdb shows in-frame clones only, minus some. Seen here are tens of thousands of clones, more than 75% observed once, and the top ten hold about 3.5%. Sequences were derived from blood, sampled from a patient who underwent chemoradiotherapy. These receptors all come from a human donor with HPV-associated anogenital cancer. CDR3s include the opening cysteine and the closing phenylalanine or tryptophan. Fields, in order: J gene, V gene, clone size, D gene, CDR3 protein, CDR3 DNA. A D gene is named only where the DNA matches it firmly. A clone size is listed for some rows: how often the clone was seen (once, few, many), or a class if it is expanded.

TRBJ1-2 TRBV5-4 - - CASSLPGEGGFYGYTF TGTGCCAGCAGCTTGCCAGGGGAAGGGGGTTTCTATGGCTACACCTTC
TRBJ1-6 TRBV4-2 few - CASSQDVRDSPLHF TGTGCCAGCAGCCAAGATGTTCGGGATTCACCCCTCCACTTT
TRBJ2-2 TRBV7-2 - - CASSPRALRTGELFF TGTGCCAGCAGCCCCCGAGCCCTGAGGACCGGGGAGCTGTTTTTT
TRBJ1-1 TRBV6-1 - - CASSEWRGTEAFF TGTGCCAGCAGTGAATGGAGGGGCACTGAAGCTTTCTTT
TRBJ2-3 TRBV6-6 - - CASSYREGTDTQYF TGTGCCAGCAGTTACCGGGAAGGCACAGATACGCAGTATTTT
TRBJ1-1 TRBV29-1 - - CSVDQAGYTEAFF TGCAGCGTTGACCAAGCGGGATACACTGAAGCTTTCTTT
TRBJ1-2 TRBV14 - - CASSQDFRGGYTF TGTGCCAGCAGCCAAGATTTCCGGGGTGGCTACACCTTC
TRBJ1-1 TRBV6-1 medium-sized - CASSEEGHTEAFF TGTGCCAGCAGTGAAGAGGGGCACACTGAAGCTTTCTTT
TRBJ2-5 TRBV7-2 - - CASSLRRDRGQETQYF TGTGCCAGCAGCTTACGGCGGGACCGAGGGCAAGAGACCCAGTACTTC
TRBJ2-5 TRBV18 - - CASSPIPRVLQETQYF TGTGCCAGCTCACCAATACCCAGGGTCCTCCAAGAGACCCAGTACTTC
TRBJ2-1 TRBV19 - TRBD1 CASRDREYNEQFF TGTGCCAGTAGGGACAGGGAATACAATGAGCAGTTCTTC
TRBJ2-5 TRBV7-7 few TRBD2 CASSFQRGSGETQYF TGTGCTAGCAGCTTCCAGCGGGGGAGTGGAGAGACCCAGTACTTC
TRBJ2-7 TRBV5-6 - - CASSSGPTYEQYF TGTGCCAGCAGCTCGGGACCGACCTACGAGCAGTACTTC
TRBJ2-1 TRBV5-1 - TRBD1 CASTLAQGAYNEQFF TGCGCCAGCACCCTCGCCCAGGGGGCCTACAATGAGCAGTTCTTC
TRBJ1-2 TRBV29-1 - - CSVDSLDTNGHYGYTF TGCAGCGTTGATTCGTTGGACACTAATGGACACTATGGCTACACCTTC
TRBJ1-4 TRBV6-6 - TRBD1 CASSTPRTGGNEKLFF TGTGCCAGCAGTACCCCAAGGACAGGGGGCAACGAAAAACTGTTTTTT
TRBJ1-1 TRBV5-4 - - CASSPKKGVNTEAFF TGTGCCAGCAGCCCGAAAAAAGGGGTGAACACTGAAGCTTTCTTT
TRBJ1-2 TRBV6-1 - - CASSEALMTALGGYTF TGTGCCAGCAGTGAAGCGCTAATGACAGCCCTAGGGGGCTACACCTTC
TRBJ1-3 TRBV6-5 - - CASSYGETSGNTIYF TGTGCCAGCAGTTACGGGGAAACATCTGGAAACACCATATATTTT
TRBJ2-3 TRBV6-5 - TRBD2 CASSYAGGQTDTQYF TGTGCCAGCAGTTACGCGGGGGGGCAGACAGATACGCAGTATTTT
TRBJ1-2 TRBV12-5 once TRBD1 CASGLTTGEGRGYTF TGTGCTAGTGGTTTGACAACAGGGGAAGGACGCGGCTACACCTTC
TRBJ1-2 TRBV5-4 - - CASSLDGNYGYTF TGTGCCAGCAGCTTGGACGGAAACTATGGCTACACCTTC
TRBJ1-1 TRBV6-4 - - CASSDSSRQVRLEAFF TGTGCCAGCAGTGACTCGAGTAGGCAGGTGAGGCTTGAAGCTTTCTTT
TRBJ1-5 TRBV6-5 once - CASSYSRRGNQPQHF TGTGCCAGCAGTTACTCGAGGAGGGGCAATCAGCCCCAGCATTTT
TRBJ1-2 TRBV19 once - CASRWGDTGYTF TGTGCCAGTAGGTGGGGGGATACCGGCTACACCTTC
TRBJ2-2 TRBV19 - TRBD1 CATRRDRDRTGELFF TGTGCCACCCGCCGGGACAGGGATCGCACCGGGGAGCTGTTTTTT
TRBJ2-2 TRBV4-3 - - CASSQDQGTTGELFF TGCGCCAGCAGCCAAGATCAGGGGACGACCGGGGAGCTGTTTTTT
TRBJ1-5 TRBV6-5 - - CASSYILGGQPQHF TGTGCCAGCAGTTATATACTCGGGGGTCAGCCCCAGCATTTT
TRBJ1-2 TRBV7-8 - - CASSVGLPGYTF TGTGCCAGCAGCGTCGGGCTCCCTGGCTACACCTTC
TRBJ2-3 TRBV18 - TRBD1 CASSPPDVQGATDTQYF TGTGCCAGCTCACCTCCAGACGTCCAGGGGGCCACAGATACGCAGTATTTT
TRBJ2-5 TRBV29-1 - - CSVNTVGRETQYF TGCAGCGTTAATACGGTCGGAAGGGAGACCCAGTACTTC